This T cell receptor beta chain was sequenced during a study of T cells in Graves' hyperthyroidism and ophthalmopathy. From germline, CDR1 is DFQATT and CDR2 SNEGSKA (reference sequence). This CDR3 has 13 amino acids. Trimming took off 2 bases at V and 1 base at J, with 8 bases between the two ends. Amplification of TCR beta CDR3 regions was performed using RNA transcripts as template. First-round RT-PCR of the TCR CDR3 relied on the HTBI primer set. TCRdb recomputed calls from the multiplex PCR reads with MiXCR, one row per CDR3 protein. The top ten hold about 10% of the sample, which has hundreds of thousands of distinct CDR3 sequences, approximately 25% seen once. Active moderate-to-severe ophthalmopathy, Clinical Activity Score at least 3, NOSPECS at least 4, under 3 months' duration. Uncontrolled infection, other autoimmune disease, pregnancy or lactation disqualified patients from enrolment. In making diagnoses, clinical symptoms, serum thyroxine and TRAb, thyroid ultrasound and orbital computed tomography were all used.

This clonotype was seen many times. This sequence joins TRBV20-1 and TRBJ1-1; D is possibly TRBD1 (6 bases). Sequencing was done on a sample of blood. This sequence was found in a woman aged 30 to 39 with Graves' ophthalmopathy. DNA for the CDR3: TGCAGTGCTAGACCGGACAGGAACACTGAAGCTTTCTTT. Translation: CSARPDRNTEAFF.